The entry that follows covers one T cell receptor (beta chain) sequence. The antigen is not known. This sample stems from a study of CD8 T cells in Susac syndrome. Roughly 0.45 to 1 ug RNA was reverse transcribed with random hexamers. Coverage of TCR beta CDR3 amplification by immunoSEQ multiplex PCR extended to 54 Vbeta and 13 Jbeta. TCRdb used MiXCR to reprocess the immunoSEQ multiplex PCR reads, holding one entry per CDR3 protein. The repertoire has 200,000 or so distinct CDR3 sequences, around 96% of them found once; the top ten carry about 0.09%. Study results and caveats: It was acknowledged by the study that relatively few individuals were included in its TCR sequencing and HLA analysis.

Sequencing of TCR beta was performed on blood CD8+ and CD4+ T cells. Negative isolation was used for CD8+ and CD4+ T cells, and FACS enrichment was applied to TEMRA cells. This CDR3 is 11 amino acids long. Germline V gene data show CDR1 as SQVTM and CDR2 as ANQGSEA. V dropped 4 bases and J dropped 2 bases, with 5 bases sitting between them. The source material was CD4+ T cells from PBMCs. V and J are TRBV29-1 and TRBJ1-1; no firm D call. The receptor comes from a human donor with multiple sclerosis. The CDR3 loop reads CSVVSNTEAFF. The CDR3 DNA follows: TGCAGCGTTGTGTCCAACACTGAAGCTTTCTTT.